This entry lists 25 T cell receptor beta chains sequenced from one sample in a study of T cell responses to AZD1222 COVID-19 vaccine (dated by TCRdb to the early 2020s). Library generation was performed with the immunoSEQ multiplex PCR assay. TCRdb's version of the immuneACCESS table is confined to in-frame rearrangements and falls short of the full clone set. An unresolved V gene accounts for under half of the shortfall where checked; the remainder is of unknown origin. The sample yields over 50,000 clones; about 87% were counted once. Roughly 15% of the sample comes from the top ten. Read against the paper, the sample's time point label means: baseline before first vaccination. This specimen consisted of peripheral blood, obtained on day 0 of AZD1222 vaccination. The receptors come from an adult in good health.

The J gene is TRBJ1-4, the V gene TRBV9; weak D call: TRBD1 (5 bases). CDR3 length equals 14 residues. Per germline, CDR1 SGDLS and CDR2 YYNGEE. Trimming removed 2 bases at V and 5 bases at J, with 10 bases between. The CDR3 DNA is TGTGCCAGCAGCGTGGGCAGGGCAAATGAAAAACTGTTTTTT. Amino acids: CASSVGRANEKLFF.

This clone was seen once. The V call is TRBV19, the J call TRBJ1-2; D is unclear. The CDR3 extends over 12 amino acids. Germline CDR1 reads LNHDA; CDR2 reads SQIVND (reference sequence). V was trimmed by 4 bases and J by 6 bases, leaving 9 bases between them. DNA for the CDR3: TGTGCCAGTAGTAGGACCCTGCATGGCTACACCTTC. This gives the protein CASSRTLHGYTF.

The sample holds one count of this clone. The chain links TRBV27 to TRBJ1-4; 10 nucleotides align to TRBD1. The CDR3 spans 19 residues. CDR1 MNHEY and CDR2 SMNVEV come from the germline V gene (reference sequence). The V gene end was trimmed by 0 bases and the J gene end by 0 bases; junction bases not matched to a gene: 7. DNA of the CDR3: TGTGCCAGCAGTTTATCCGCCGGGACAGGGGTATCAACTAATGAAAAACTGTTTTTT. Protein product: CASSLSAGTGVSTNEKLFF.

The genes are TRBV7-2 and TRBJ1-1; 7 nucleotides agree with TRBD1. With 5 bases clipped from V and 4 bases from J, the junction kept 7 bases outside the gene matches. This CDR3 comprises 14 residues. Germline assignment: CDR1 SGHTA and CDR2 FQGNSA. CDR3 sequence: CASSLRQGGTEAFF. The DNA of the CDR3 is TGTGCCAGCAGCCTCCGACAGGGCGGCACTGAAGCTTTCTTT.

The chain couples TRBV29-1 to TRBJ1-1; no clear D gene. The CDR3 totals 13 residues. With 4 bases removed from V and 0 bases from J, the gap between germline ends came to 9 bases. The germline CDR1 and CDR2 sequences are SQVTM and ANQGSEA. In DNA form, the CDR3 reads TGCAGCGTTGTTAAGAACATGAACACTGAAGCTTTCTTT. Its protein product is CSVVKNMNTEAFF.

This chain connects TRBV11-2 to TRBJ1-1, with D perhaps matching TRBD1 (5 bases). The V end was cut by 4 bases, the J end by 7 bases, with 19 bases between. This CDR3 has 15 residues. Germline lookup yields CDR1 SGHAT and CDR2 FQNNGV. Here the CDR3 reads CASSSTEGRLGEAFF. DNA for the CDR3: TGTGCCAGCAGCTCAACAGAGGGGAGGCTAGGTGAAGCTTTCTTT.

J is TRBJ2-5 and V is TRBV9; TRBD2 matches 8 bases. Germline V gene lookup returns CDR1 SGDLS and CDR2 YYNGEE. This CDR3 is built from 16 residues. Germline trimming cut 6 bases from V and 4 bases from J; bases unmatched to any gene: 14. The CDR3 DNA is TGTGCCAGCACCTTCTCTCCCGGGACTAGAGGAGAGACCCAGTACTTC. Translation gives CASTFSPGTRGETQYF.

The rearrangement uses TRBV30 and TRBJ1-3; D is undetermined. V dropped 2 bases and J dropped 8 bases, with 4 bases sitting between them. CDR3 length equals 10 residues. Germline CDR1 is GTSNPN and CDR2 is SVGIG (reference sequence). The CDR3 DNA is TGTGCCTGGAGTAGGGACACCATATATTTT. This encodes CAWSRDTIYF.

The chain joins TRBV7-2 to TRBJ1-3; D not certain. Looked up from germline, CDR1 is SGHTA and CDR2 is FQGNSA. V lost 2 bases to trimming and J lost 0 bases, with 11 bases between them. The CDR3 is made up of 16 amino acids. The CDR3 bases are TGTGCCAGCAGCTTATACCCCGCCACCTCTGGAAACACCATATATTTT. Its protein is CASSLYPATSGNTIYF.

V gene TRBV5-1 combines with J gene TRBJ2-7, with TRBD2 as a possible D gene (5 bases). V was pared by 1 base and J by 6 bases, with 17 bases between. The V gene's germline CDR1 is SGHRS and CDR2 YFSETQ. The CDR3 is made up of 15 amino acids. In DNA form, the CDR3 reads TGCGCCAGCAGCTTGATGGTGGGAGAGGAAGGCGAGCAGTACTTC. Amino acids: CASSLMVGEEGEQYF.

V usage is TRBV6-6 and J usage is TRBJ2-3; D is unclear. The germline CDR1 and CDR2 sequences are MNHNY and SVGAGI (reference sequence). V was shortened by 2 bases and J by 5 bases, with 8 bases between the two germline ends. This CDR3 contains 13 residues. As DNA, the CDR3 is TGTGCCAGCAGTTACCCCCCGGGAGATACGCAGTATTTT. Translation: CASSYPPGDTQYF.

The rearrangement uses TRBV20-1 and TRBJ2-5, with D perhaps matching TRBD2 (5 bases). V was pared by 5 bases and J by 8 bases, with 12 bases between. The CDR3 consists of 11 residues. Germline CDR1 DFQATT, CDR2 SNEGSKA (reference sequence). Here the CDR3 reads CSAPSRGTQYF. The CDR3 region has the DNA TGCAGTGCTCCCTCTCGGGGAACCCAGTACTTC.

V gene TRBV18 combines with J gene TRBJ2-7; D not resolved. The CDR3 runs 13 residues. Between the trimmed V and J ends, which lost 2 bases and 5 bases, there was a span of 10 bases. The germline V gene has CDR1 KGHSH and CDR2 LQKENI. The CDR3 region is CASSPRQPHEQYF. DNA for the CDR3: TGTGCCAGCTCACCAAGGCAACCCCACGAGCAGTACTTC.

V usage is TRBV14 and J usage is TRBJ2-7; a possible D gene is TRBD1 (7 bases). The germline gives CDR1 SGHDN, CDR2 FVKESK. The CDR3 has 16 amino acids. V was shortened by 2 bases and J by 7 bases, with 21 bases between the two germline ends. The CDR3 DNA reads TGTGCCAGCAGCCAAAGGCGGGACAGTTCCCTACGGGAGCAGTACTTC. It encodes CASSQRRDSSLREQYF.

The CDR3 is CASSLGGSEKLFF. The CDR3 region has the DNA TGTGCCAGCAGCTTGGGCGGCAGTGAAAAACTGTTTTTT. This sequence joins TRBV5-6 and TRBJ1-4; D remains unclear. This CDR3 comprises 13 residues. V was shortened by 0 bases and J by 7 bases, with 7 bases between the two germline ends. Germline lookup yields CDR1 SGHDT and CDR2 YYEEEE.

This rearrangement joins TRBV7-2 to TRBJ1-2; D not certain. The CDR3 loop spans 14 amino acids. Germline loops: CDR1 SGHTA, CDR2 FQGNSA. V was pared by 0 bases and J by 0 bases, with 5 bases between. CDR3 in amino acids: CASSLAVANYGYTF. CDR3 DNA sequence: TGTGCCAGCAGCTTAGCAGTAGCTAACTATGGCTACACCTTC.

The sample holds one count of this clone. The rearrangement joins TRBV11-3 to TRBJ2-1, with D tentatively TRBD2 (5 bases). Germline lookup yields CDR1 SGHNT and CDR2 YENEEA. The CDR3 is 13 residues long. The ends were cut back, 1 base at V and 9 bases at J, with 10 bases in the middle. The CDR3 loop reads CASSLVSVAEQFF. In nucleotides, the CDR3 is TGTGCCAGCAGCTTAGTTAGCGTGGCTGAGCAGTTCTTC.

CDR3 in DNA: TGTGCCAGCAGCTTAAGATACTACACCGGGGAGCTGTTTTTT. Amino acids: CASSLRYYTGELFF. The J gene is TRBJ2-2, the V gene TRBV7-2; D remains unclear. V lost 2 bases and J lost 3, with 7 bases in between. Germline CDR1 is SGHTA and CDR2 is FQGNSA. CDR3 size: 14 residues.

The chain combines TRBV18 with TRBJ1-1; D possibly corresponds to TRBD1 (5 bases). With 5 bases removed from V and 0 bases from J, the gap between germline ends came to 13 bases. The CDR3 has 15 amino acids. Germline assignment: CDR1 KGHSH and CDR2 LQKENI. CDR3 DNA sequence: TGTGCCAGCTCATCGGGGGGTGAGGTGAACACTGAAGCTTTCTTT. Its translation: CASSSGGEVNTEAFF.

The chain joins TRBV27 to TRBJ1-5; D remains unclear. V was clipped by 6 bases and J by 0 bases, with 12 bases between them. The CDR3 length is 15 residues. Germline V gene lookup returns CDR1 MNHEY and CDR2 SMNVEV (reference sequence). The CDR3 spells CASRALLTSNQPQHF. The CDR3 DNA follows: TGTGCCAGCAGGGCCTTGTTAACTAGCAATCAGCCCCAGCATTTT.

The V and J genes are TRBV15 and TRBJ1-1; the D gene is possibly TRBD1 (6 bases). CDR3 size: 13 residues. From germline, CDR1 is LNHNV and CDR2 YYDKDF (reference sequence). V shed 5 bases and J shed 0 bases, with 7 bases lying between them. DNA of the CDR3: TGTGCCACCAGCGGACAGATGAACACTGAAGCTTTCTTT. This translates into CATSGQMNTEAFF. Filled out from reference TRBV15 and TRBJ1-1, the complete variable domain reads DAMVIQNPRYQVTQFGKPVTLSCSQTLNHNVMYWYQQKSSQAPKLLFHYYDKDFNNEADTPDNFQSRRPNTSFCFLDIRSPGLGDTAMYLCATSGQMNTEAFFGQGTRLTVV.

The V call is TRBV5-1, the J call TRBJ2-1; D might be TRBD2 (5 bases). There are 14 residues in the CDR3. The V end was cut by 1 base, the J end by 1 base, with 6 bases between. Germline V gives CDR1 SGHRS, CDR2 YFSETQ. This CDR3 is CASSLRESYNEQFF. In nucleotides, the CDR3 is TGCGCCAGCAGCTTGCGGGAATCCTACAATGAGCAGTTCTTC.

This rearrangement joins TRBV7-2 to TRBJ2-2, with 7 bases matching TRBD2. J was trimmed by 3 bases and V by 6 bases; bases with no gene match: 13. CDR1 SGHTA and CDR2 FQGNSA come from the germline V gene. The CDR3 contains 17 residues. The CDR3 DNA reads as TGTGCCAGCAGTCTGCGGTGGCCTAGCGGCTACACCGGGGAGCTGTTTTTT. Residues: CASSLRWPSGYTGELFF. Drawing the rest from reference TRBV7-2 and TRBJ2-2, the complete variable domain is GAGVSQSPSNKVTEKGKDVELRCDPISGHTALYWYRQSLGQGLEFLIYFQGNSAPDKSGLPSDRFSAERTGGSVSTLTIQRTQQEDSAVYLCASSLRWPSGYTGELFFGEGSRLTVL.

V is TRBV5-4 and J is TRBJ1-1, with unresolved D. The length of the CDR3 is 14 residues. The germline V and J ends were trimmed by 4 bases and 1 base, with 11 bases remaining between them. Germline V gene sequence: CDR1 SGHNT, CDR2 YYREEE (reference sequence). Written as DNA, the CDR3 is TGTGCCAGCAGCCCGGCACCCTCGAACACTGAAGCTTTCTTT. Protein: CASSPAPSNTEAFF.

The table lists this clone with a few counts. The genes are TRBV13 and TRBJ1-5, with TRBD1 matching 12 bases. This CDR3 is 14 amino acids long. The germline V gene has CDR1 PRHDT and CDR2 FYEKMQ (reference sequence). Trimming at V came to 5 bases and at J to 8 bases, leaving 4 bases not matched to a gene. The CDR3: CASSRDRGREPQHF. CDR3 DNA: TGTGCCAGCAGCCGGGACAGGGGGCGGGAGCCCCAGCATTTT.